This is a list of T cell receptor beta chains from one sample in a study of blood T cell repertoires in COVID-19. Measured with immunoSEQ multiplex PCR; TCRdb has only the in-frame clones, and not every one. Of a few hundred thousand clones listed, around 91% are singletons. Input material: PBMCs or T cells enriched from blood (not recorded which). Receptors were obtained from a woman between 40 and 50 years old who had recovered from COVID-19. Both conserved end residues are part of each CDR3. The D gene is left open where the match is weak. The listing skips clone size in some rows; elsewhere it reads once, few, many or a size class.

d_call j_call clone_size v_call cdr3_nt cdr3_aa
TRBD2 TRBJ2-3 . TRBV9 TGTGCCAGCAGCTCGGGACTAGCGTGGGGCACAGATACGCAGTATTTT CASSSGLAWGTDTQYF
. TRBJ2-1 . TRBV3-1/TRBV3-2 TGTGCCAGCATGGCACAAACCTACAATGAGCAGTTCTTC CASMAQTYNEQFF
. TRBJ1-1 . TRBV29-1 TGCAGCGTTGATAGCACTGAAGCTTTCTTT CSVDSTEAFF
TRBD1 TRBJ2-1 . TRBV5-6 TGTGCCAGCCGAGGACGGGACAGGGGGCGCCTTGGTGAGCAGTTCTTC CASRGRDRGRLGEQFF
TRBD1 TRBJ1-6 . TRBV19 TGTGCCAGTAGTAGACAGGGGATAAATTCACCCCTCCACTTT CASSRQGINSPLHF
. TRBJ2-1 once TRBV28 TGTGCCAGTCTCGGACTTAGAGCTCTATCCTACAATGAGCAGTTCTTC CASLGLRALSYNEQFF
TRBD2 TRBJ2-1 few TRBV4-1 TGCGCCAGCAGCCTTGGACTAGCGTTCTCCTACAATGAGCAGTTCTTC CASSLGLAFSYNEQFF
TRBD2 TRBJ2-2 few TRBV7-7 TGTGCTAGCAGCCTAAGAGCGGGAGGGTTAAACACCGGGGAGCTGTTTTTT CASSLRAGGLNTGELFF
TRBD1 TRBJ1-5 few TRBV6-2/TRBV6-3 TGTGCCAGCAGTCACGACTTGGGGCAGGGGGCAAGGAGCAATCAGCCCCAGCATTTT CASSHDLGQGARSNQPQHF
. TRBJ2-2 . TRBV30 TGTGCCTGGAGTGTAGGCGGGCCTAGCACGGGGGAGCTGTTTTTT CAWSVGGPSTGELFF
. TRBJ2-7 . TRBV15 TGTGCCACCAGCCCCCCGGACTCTTACTACGAGCAGTACTTC CATSPPDSYYEQYF
. TRBJ1-2 . TRBV5-1 TGCGCCAGCAGCTTAGACACCTTCTATGGCTACACCTTC CASSLDTFYGYTF
. TRBJ2-6 . TRBV11-1 TGTGCCAGCAGTAAGGAGATCTCTGGGGCCAACGTCCTGACTTTC CASSKEISGANVLTF
. TRBJ1-5 . TRBV20-1 TGCAGTGCTAGTGGGCAGGGTGGAAATCAGCCCCAGCATTTT CSASGQGGNQPQHF
. TRBJ1-2 . TRBV7-9 TGTGCCAGCAGCTTAGATTCGGGGAAAGCTAACTATGGCTACACCTTC CASSLDSGKANYGYTF
. TRBJ1-3 . TRBV5-1 TGCGCCAGCAGCTTGGAACAGGGACGAACGAGCTCTGGAAACACCATATATTTT CASSLEQGRTSSGNTIYF
. TRBJ2-7 . TRBV12-2 TGTGCAAGTCGCTTAGTTATTCAGGGCCCCTACGAGCAGTACTTC CASRLVIQGPYEQYF
TRBD2 TRBJ2-1 . TRBV5-1 TGCGCCAGCAGTGGATCTAGCGGGGGCTCAAGTGAGCAGTTCTTC CASSGSSGGSSEQFF
. TRBJ1-3 . TRBV19 TGTGCCAGTAGTATTCCGGCCTTGGGGGGTTCTGGAAACACCATATATTTT CASSIPALGGSGNTIYF
. TRBJ1-5 . TRBV30 TGTGCCTGGAGAGAGGCGGGAACAGGCAATCAGCCCCAGCATTTT CAWREAGTGNQPQHF
. TRBJ1-6 . TRBV30 TGTGCCTGGAATCCCTTTCCCGGGAGCTCCTATAATTCACCCCTCCACTTT CAWNPFPGSSYNSPLHF
TRBD2 TRBJ2-7 . TRBV27 TGTGCCAGCAGCCCGATAGCGGGGGGGCTGGGCGAGCAGTACTTC CASSPIAGGLGEQYF
TRBD2 TRBJ2-1 once TRBV7-3 TGTGCCAGCAGCTCGGGACTAGCGGGAGGGTACAATGAGCAGTTCTTC CASSSGLAGGYNEQFF
. TRBJ1-1 few TRBV3-1/TRBV3-2 TGTGCCAGCAGCCAAGGGAGACGGGATGAAGCTTTCTTT CASSQGRRDEAFF
. TRBJ2-3 once TRBV19 TGTGCCAGTAAAAGTTCGGGGGGCCTCACAGATACGCAGTATTTT CASKSSGGLTDTQYF
. TRBJ2-7 . TRBV7-9 TGTGCCAGCAGCTCGCGCGTGGGGGCCCTCTACGAGCAGTACTTC CASSSRVGALYEQYF
TRBD2 TRBJ2-1 . TRBV19 TGTGCCAGTAGCGGGGGGGCATACAATGAGCAGTTCTTC CASSGGAYNEQFF
TRBD2 TRBJ2-3 . TRBV5-1 TGCGCCAGCAGCTTGGCCTGGACTAGCGGAACAGATACGCAGTATTTT CASSLAWTSGTDTQYF
. TRBJ1-1 . TRBV10-2 TGCGCCAGCAGTGAGTCGAGCACTGAAGCTTTCTTT CASSESSTEAFF